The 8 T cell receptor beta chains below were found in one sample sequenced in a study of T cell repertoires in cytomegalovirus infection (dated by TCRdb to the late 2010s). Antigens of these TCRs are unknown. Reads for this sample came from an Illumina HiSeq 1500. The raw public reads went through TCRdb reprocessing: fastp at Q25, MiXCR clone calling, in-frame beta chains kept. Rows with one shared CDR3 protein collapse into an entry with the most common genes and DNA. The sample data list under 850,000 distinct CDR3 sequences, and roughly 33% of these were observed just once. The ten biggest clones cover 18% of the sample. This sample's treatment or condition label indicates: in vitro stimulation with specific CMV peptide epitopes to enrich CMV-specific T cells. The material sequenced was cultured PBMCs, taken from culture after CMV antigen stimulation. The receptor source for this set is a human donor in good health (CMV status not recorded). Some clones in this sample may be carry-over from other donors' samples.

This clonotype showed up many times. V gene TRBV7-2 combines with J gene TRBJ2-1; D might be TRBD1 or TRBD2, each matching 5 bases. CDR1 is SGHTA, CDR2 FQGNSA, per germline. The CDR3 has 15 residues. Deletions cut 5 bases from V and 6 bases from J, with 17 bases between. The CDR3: CASSPGPNIGNEQFF. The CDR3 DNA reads TGTGCCAGCAGCCCGGGACCTAATATCGGCAATGAGCAGTTCTTC.

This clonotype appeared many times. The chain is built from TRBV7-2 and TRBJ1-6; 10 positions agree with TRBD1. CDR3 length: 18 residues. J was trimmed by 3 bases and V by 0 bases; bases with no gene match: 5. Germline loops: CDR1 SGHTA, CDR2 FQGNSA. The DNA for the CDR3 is TGTGCCAGCAGCTTAGCGTGGGACAGGGGTTACTATAATTCACCCCTCCACTTT. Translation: CASSLAWDRGYYNSPLHF.

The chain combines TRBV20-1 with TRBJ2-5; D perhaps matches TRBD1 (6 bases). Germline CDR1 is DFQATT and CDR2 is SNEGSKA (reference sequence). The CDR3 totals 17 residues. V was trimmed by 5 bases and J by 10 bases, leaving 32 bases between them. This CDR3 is CSARSFGTLPLSRVQYF. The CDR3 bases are TGCAGTGCTCGAAGCTTCGGGACACTCCCTTTAAGCCGGGTCCAGTACTTC.

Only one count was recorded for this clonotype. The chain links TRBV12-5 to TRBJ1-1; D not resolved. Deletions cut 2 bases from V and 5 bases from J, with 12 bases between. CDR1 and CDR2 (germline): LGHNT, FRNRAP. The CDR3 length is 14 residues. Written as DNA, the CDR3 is TGTGCTAGTGGTTTGTGGGGAGTTGGGACTGAAGCTTTCTTT. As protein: CASGLWGVGTEAFF.

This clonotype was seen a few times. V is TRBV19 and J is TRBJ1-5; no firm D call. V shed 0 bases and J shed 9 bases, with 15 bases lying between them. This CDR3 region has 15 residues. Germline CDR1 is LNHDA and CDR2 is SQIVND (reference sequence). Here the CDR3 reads CASSIDRGSPRPQHF. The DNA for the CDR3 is TGTGCCAGTAGTATAGATCGAGGCAGTCCACGGCCCCAGCATTTT.

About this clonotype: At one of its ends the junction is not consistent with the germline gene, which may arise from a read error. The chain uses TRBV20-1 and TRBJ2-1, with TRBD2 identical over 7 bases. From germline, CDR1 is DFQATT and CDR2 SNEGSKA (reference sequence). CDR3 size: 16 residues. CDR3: CSARDVKTTSYSEQFF. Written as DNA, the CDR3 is TGCAGTGCTAGAGATGTTAAAACGACTAGCTACAGTGAGCAGTTCTTC.

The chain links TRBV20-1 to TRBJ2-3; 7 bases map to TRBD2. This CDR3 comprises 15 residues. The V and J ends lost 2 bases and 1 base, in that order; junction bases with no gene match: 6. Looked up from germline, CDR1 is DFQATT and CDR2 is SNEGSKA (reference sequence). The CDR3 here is CSARLAVSGTDTQYF. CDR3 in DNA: TGCAGTGCTAGACTAGCGGTCTCGGGCACAGATACGCAGTATTTT.

The CDR3 protein is CSARRRDRGMGYTF. Written as DNA, the CDR3 is TGCAGTGCTAGGCGCCGGGACAGAGGGATGGGCTACACCTTC. V gene TRBV20-1 combines with J gene TRBJ1-2; TRBD1 matches 7 bases. Germline CDR1 is DFQATT and CDR2 is SNEGSKA (reference sequence). This CDR3 has 14 residues. The trim removed 3 bases at V and 8 bases at J, leaving 12 bases unmatched.